Below are 26 T cell receptor beta chains sequenced from a single sample in a study of blood T cell repertoires in COVID-19. Measured with immunoSEQ multiplex PCR; TCRdb has only the in-frame clones, and not every one. The sample holds about 76,000 clones; about 86% are singletons and the top ten take 15% to 20%. Sequencing was carried out using peripheral blood. Receptors were obtained from a human donor in a cohort sampled during active COVID-19.

The chain employs TRBV6-5 and TRBJ2-4; 9 bases match TRBD1. Germline lookup yields CDR1 MNHEY and CDR2 SVGAGI. V lost 5 bases, J lost 9 bases, and 11 bases stayed unmatched. The CDR3 loop spans 15 amino acids. The CDR3 nucleotides read TGTGCCAGCAGTCCAACCGGGACAGGGTTTAGCATTCAGTACTTC. It translates to CASSPTGTGFSIQYF.

The rearrangement links TRBV5-1 to TRBJ1-1, with 7 bases lining up with TRBD1. The CDR3 is 14 amino acids. Germline V CDR1 and CDR2: SGHRS, YFSETQ. J lost 2 bases, V lost 4 bases, and 5 bases had no gene match. The CDR3 sequence: CASSKTGVNTEAFF. In nucleotides, the CDR3 is TGCGCCAGCAGCAAAACAGGGGTCAACACTGAAGCTTTCTTT.

The V gene is TRBV3-1 (or the pseudogene TRBV3-2), the J gene TRBJ2-5, with TRBD2 identical over 13 bases. The CDR3 totals 16 residues. Germline CDR1 LGHDT, CDR2 YNNKEL (reference sequence). V lost 4 bases, J lost 0 bases, and 2 bases stayed unmatched. The CDR3 nucleotides are TGTGCCAGCAGCCCTGGGACTAGCGGGGACCAAGAGACCCAGTACTTC. Translated, it gives CASSPGTSGDQETQYF.

This clone was observed a few times. V is TRBV12-3 or TRBV12-4 and J is TRBJ2-2; D gene unclear. The CDR3 covers 13 residues. V was shortened by 7 bases and J by 7 bases, with 13 bases between the two germline ends. Written as DNA, the CDR3 is TGTGCCAGCATGCGCCGAAGAGGCGGGGAGCTGTTTTTT. This codes for CASMRRRGGELFF.

The chain has TRBV6-5 and TRBJ1-2; TRBD1 might be the D (6 bases). The CDR3 extends over 15 amino acids. Trimming removed 4 bases from V and 7 bases from J, with 19 bases in between. Germline CDR1 is MNHEY and CDR2 is SVGAGI. The CDR3 loop is CASSSPAGAVSGYTF. As DNA, the CDR3 is TGTGCCAGCAGTTCCCCGGCAGGGGCGGTCAGTGGCTACACCTTC.

This chain links TRBV5-4 with TRBJ2-2; 8 nucleotides match TRBD1. CDR1 and CDR2 from the germline V gene are SGHNT and YYREEE (reference sequence). V was pared by 2 bases and J by 4 bases, with 7 bases of the junction left unmatched. CDR3 length: 16 residues. As DNA, the CDR3 is TGTGCCAGCAGCTTTCCCGGACAGGGAGCCACCGGGGAGCTGTTTTTT. Translated: CASSFPGQGATGELFF.

The chain links TRBV7-7 to TRBJ2-1; no definite D call. This CDR3 is 15 amino acids long. V was cut by 5 bases and J by 0 bases, with 11 bases left in between. Germline loops: CDR1 SSHAT, CDR2 FNYEAQ (reference sequence). In DNA, the CDR3 is TGTGCCAGCAGCCCAACTTATAGCTCCTACAATGAGCAGTTCTTC. Its translation is CASSPTYSSYNEQFF.

The chain employs TRBV7-9 and TRBJ2-7; 7 positions agree with TRBD2. CDR3 size: 15 residues. CDR1 is SEHNR, CDR2 FQNEAQ, per germline (reference sequence). V trimming: 4 bases; J trimming: 4 bases; junction bases outside the gene matches: 10. CDR3 loop: CASSSLGSGVYEQYF. The DNA of the CDR3 is TGTGCCAGCAGCTCCCTCGGGAGCGGGGTTTACGAGCAGTACTTC.

The chain joins TRBV5-1 to TRBJ2-2, with 8 bases lining up with TRBD2. This CDR3 has 15 residues. CDR1 and CDR2 from the germline V gene are SGHRS and YFSETQ. J gave up 6 bases and V 1 base, and 5 bases lay outside the gene matches. The CDR3 region has the DNA TGCGCCAGCAGCTTGACAGCGGGAGTACCCGGGGAGCTGTTTTTT. Translation: CASSLTAGVPGELFF.

The chain links TRBV7-2 to TRBJ2-1, with TRBD1 matching over 7 bases. From germline, CDR1 is SGHTA and CDR2 FQGNSA. V lost 6 bases, J lost 4 bases, and 9 bases stayed unmatched. The CDR3 totals 15 residues. This chain's CDR3 is CASSSTSGQYNEQFF. The CDR3 DNA reads TGTGCCAGCAGTTCCACCTCGGGACAGTACAATGAGCAGTTCTTC.

This clone was detected once. The gene calls are TRBV10-3 and TRBJ2-1; the match to TRBD1 covers 9 bases. Germline V CDR1 and CDR2: ENHRY, SYGVKD. Unmatched junction bases numbered 10, after V lost 6 bases and J lost 4 bases. The CDR3 loop spans 16 amino acids. As DNA, the CDR3 is TGTGCCATCAGCTCTTCCGGGACAGGGACTTACAATGAGCAGTTCTTC. It codes for CAISSSGTGTYNEQFF.

The rearrangement uses TRBV5-1 and TRBJ2-7; maybe TRBD2 (6 bases). The germline V and J ends were trimmed by 3 bases and 7 bases, with 20 bases remaining between them. The CDR3 is 15 residues long. Germline V gene lookup returns CDR1 SGHRS and CDR2 YFSETQ. This CDR3 is CASSYGTRDSSEQYF. The CDR3 region has the DNA TGCGCCAGCAGCTACGGGACGCGGGATTCCTCTGAGCAGTACTTC.

The chain joins TRBV29-1 to TRBJ1-1; D gene ambiguous. Germline V lookup: CDR1 SQVTM, CDR2 ANQGSEA. The CDR3 length is 13 residues. Between the trimmed V and J ends, which lost 4 bases and 5 bases, there was a span of 14 bases. CDR3 sequence: CSVVRRQRTEAFF. The CDR3 DNA follows: TGCAGCGTTGTCCGCCGTCAACGGACTGAAGCTTTCTTT.

The CDR3: CASSQGIPAGGSGYTF. The CDR3 region has the DNA TGCGCCAGCAGCCAAGGAATCCCTGCAGGGGGCAGTGGCTACACCTTC. The rearrangement joins TRBV4-1 to TRBJ1-2, with TRBD1 identical over 8 bases. V shed 1 base, J shed 7 bases, and the junction held 11 bases outside the gene matches. The length of the CDR3 is 16 residues. In germline, CDR1 is MGHRA, CDR2 YSYEKL.

This rearrangement joins TRBV18 to TRBJ2-7, with D unresolved. Trimming cost V 3 bases and J 4 bases, with 13 bases left between them. This CDR3 has 14 residues. Germline V gives CDR1 KGHSH, CDR2 LQKENI. CDR3 coding DNA: TGTGCCAGCTCACCCACCGTCTCGGAGTACGAGCAGTACTTC. This encodes CASSPTVSEYEQYF.

The chain couples TRBV4-3 to TRBJ2-5; the match to TRBD2 covers 9 bases. Trimming removed 2 bases from V and 4 bases from J; junction bases left unmatched: 2. This CDR3 spans 14 amino acids. Germline V gives CDR1 LGHNA, CDR2 YSLEER. The CDR3 DNA sequence: TGCGCCAGCAGCCAATATAGCGGGGGAGAGACCCAGTACTTC. It translates to CASSQYSGGETQYF.

The gene calls are TRBV29-1 and TRBJ2-6; D unclear. This CDR3 is 16 amino acids long. V dropped 1 base and J dropped 0 bases, with 10 bases sitting between them. CDR1 is SQVTM, CDR2 ANQGSEA, per germline. In DNA form, the CDR3 reads TGCAGCGTTGAAGGGTTTTGGCCCTCTGGGGCCAACGTCCTGACTTTC. It translates to CSVEGFWPSGANVLTF.

The chain joins TRBV5-1 to TRBJ2-1; D may be TRBD1 (5 bases). The CDR3 spans 15 residues. V was shortened by 0 bases and J by 5 bases, with 12 bases between the two germline ends. Per germline, CDR1 SGHRS and CDR2 YFSETQ. DNA of the CDR3: TGCGCCAGCAGCTTGGCATGGCAGGGTCACAATGAGCAGTTCTTC. Its protein product is CASSLAWQGHNEQFF. Full variable domain (missing parts from reference TRBV5-1 and TRBJ2-1): KAGVTQTPRYLIKTRGQQVTLSCSPISGHRSVSWYQQTPGQGLQFLFEYFSETQRNKGNFPGRFSGRQFSNSRSEMNVSTLELGDSALYLCASSLAWQGHNEQFFGPGTRLTVL.

CDR3: CASSLSTVTYEQYF. DNA of the CDR3: TGCGCCAGCAGCCTTTCGACAGTTACCTACGAGCAGTACTTC. The genes are TRBV5-1 and TRBJ2-7; D may be TRBD1 (5 bases). The CDR3 is 14 residues long. Germline CDR1 SGHRS, CDR2 YFSETQ. V lost 4 bases and J 2 bases, leaving 13 bases between the germline ends.

This sequence joins TRBV7-2 and TRBJ2-7; D might be TRBD1 (5 bases). The germline V and J ends were trimmed by 6 bases and 3 bases, with 12 bases remaining between them. Germline V CDR1 and CDR2: SGHTA, FQGNSA. The CDR3 sequence is 13 residues long. The CDR3 DNA is TGTGCCAGCAGGGGCGACAGCAACTACGAGCAGTACTTC. This gives the protein CASRGDSNYEQYF.

This clone was seen a single time. J is TRBJ2-3 and V is TRBV29-1; TRBD1 aligns across 7 bases. Germline loops: CDR1 SQVTM, CDR2 ANQGSEA. V gave up 3 bases and J gave up 4 bases; unmatched junction bases: 4. The CDR3 covers 13 residues. In DNA form, the CDR3 reads TGCAGCGTTGAGGTACAGGGGCCAGATACGCAGTATTTT. As protein: CSVEVQGPDTQYF.

This chain connects TRBV23-1 to TRBJ2-3; D possibly corresponds to TRBD1 (5 bases). TRBV23-1 is classed as an ORF, of uncertain function. The germline V and J ends were trimmed by 0 bases and 0 bases, with 13 bases remaining between them. The CDR3 has 17 residues. CDR3 sequence: CASSQSGRRSSTDTQYF. Here the CDR3 DNA reads TGCGCCAGCAGTCAATCGGGGCGGCGCAGTAGCACAGATACGCAGTATTTT.

The table lists this clone with a count of one. V and J are TRBV12-3 or TRBV12-4 and TRBJ1-1; D perhaps matches TRBD1 (5 bases). The CDR3 has 13 amino acids. The V end was cut by 6 bases, the J end by 1 base, with 9 bases between. This CDR3 reads CASSPQANTEAFF. The CDR3 bases are TGTGCCAGCAGCCCACAGGCGAACACTGAAGCTTTCTTT.

In DNA, the CDR3 is TGTGCCAGCAGCTTAGGTCCTTTTGACAGGGGAGAGGCCGGGGAGCTGTTTTTT. Its protein product is CASSLGPFDRGEAGELFF. The chain joins TRBV11-3 to TRBJ2-2, with 8 bases fitting TRBD1. Trimming removed 1 base from V and 6 bases from J; junction bases left unmatched: 13. There are 18 residues in the CDR3. CDR1 SGHNT and CDR2 YENEEA come from the germline V gene.

V is TRBV3-1 (or the pseudogene TRBV3-2) and J is TRBJ1-1; D gene uncertain. Germline V CDR1 and CDR2: LGHDT, YNNKEL (reference sequence). The germline V and J ends were trimmed by 5 bases and 4 bases, with 11 bases remaining between them. This CDR3 has 13 residues. The chain's CDR3 is CASSDSGVTEAFF. The CDR3, as DNA: TGTGCCAGCAGCGATAGCGGGGTCACTGAAGCTTTCTTT.

This rearrangement joins TRBV11-2 to TRBJ2-5, with 10 positions matching TRBD1. After removal of 5 bases from V and 7 bases from J, the junction contained 7 bases not matched to a gene. The germline gives CDR1 SGHAT, CDR2 FQNNGV. CDR3 length: 14 residues. The CDR3 loop reads CASSETGGPRTQYF. CDR3 sequence (DNA): TGTGCCAGCAGCGAGACAGGGGGCCCACGGACCCAGTACTTC. Based on the CDR3 plus reference TRBV11-2 and TRBJ2-5, the full variable domain is EAGVAQSPRYKIIEKRQSVAFWCNPISGHATLYWYQQILGQGPKLLIQFQNNGVVDDSQLPKDRFSAERLKGVDSTLKIQPAKLEDSAVYLCASSETGGPRTQYFGPGTRLLVL.